Listed below are T cell receptor beta chains from one sample, sequenced in a study of blood T cell repertoires in COVID-19. Sequencing was performed with immunoSEQ multiplex PCR; in TCRdb, only in-frame clones are kept and a portion is missing. The repertoire holds 250,000 to 300,000 clones, with approximately 85% as singletons. The sequencing input was peripheral blood. The receptors come from a man aged 45-60 years with active or convalescent COVID-19. CDR3s include the opening cysteine and the closing phenylalanine or tryptophan. A D gene is named only where the DNA matches it firmly. Clone size is shown for a subset of rows, as once, few, many or a class of expanded clone.

j_gene | v_gene | abundance | d_gene | CDR3aa | CDR3nt
TRBJ1-5 | TRBV19 | - | - | CASMGGSNQPQHF | TGTGCCAGTATGGGGGGAAGCAATCAGCCCCAGCATTTT
TRBJ2-5 | TRBV12-3/TRBV12-4 | - | - | CASSSPGLTQYF | TGTGCCAGCAGCTCCCCCGGGTTGACCCAGTACTTC
TRBJ1-2 | TRBV7-9 | - | - | CASSLSHGAGYTF | TGTGCCAGCAGCTTGTCTCACGGAGCGGGCTACACCTTC
TRBJ2-5 | TRBV5-1 | - | - | CASSLGLEETQYF | TGCGCCAGCAGCTTGGGACTAGAAGAGACCCAGTACTTC
TRBJ2-3 | TRBV9 | - | - | CASSVGQNTDTQYF | TGTGCCAGCAGCGTAGGACAGAACACAGATACGCAGTATTTT
TRBJ2-3 | TRBV7-9 | - | - | CASSLAPRMLAADTQYF | TGTGCCAGCAGCTTAGCCCCTCGTATGCTAGCCGCCGATACGCAGTATTTT
TRBJ1-2 | TRBV7-3 | - | - | CASSLGGEGGYTF | TGTGCCAGCAGCTTAGGGGGCGAAGGTGGCTACACCTTC
TRBJ2-2 | TRBV5-6 | - | - | CASSLLVSPGELFF | TGTGCCAGCAGCCTACTAGTGTCGCCCGGGGAGCTGTTTTTT
TRBJ2-2 | TRBV4-2 | - | TRBD1 | CASSQDSTGGSTGELFF | TGTGCCAGCAGCCAAGATAGTACAGGGGGCTCTACCGGGGAGCTGTTTTTT
TRBJ1-1 | TRBV30 | - | TRBD1 | CALRKRDRGMNTEAFF | TGTGCCCTACGCAAACGGGACAGGGGAATGAACACTGAAGCTTTCTTT
TRBJ1-3 | TRBV3-1/TRBV3-2 | few | - | CASSHYRQTSGNTIYF | TGTGCCAGCAGCCACTACAGACAGACATCTGGAAACACCATATATTTT
TRBJ2-5 | TRBV12-5 | - | - | CASGLGGRYQETQYF | TGTGCTAGTGGTTTGGGGGGGAGGTACCAAGAGACCCAGTACTTC
TRBJ2-1 | TRBV19 | - | TRBD2 | CASTRLAGGLAYNEQFF | TGTGCCAGTACCCGACTAGCGGGGGGATTGGCCTACAATGAGCAGTTCTTC
TRBJ2-7 | TRBV5-1 | - | TRBD1 | CASSPRGQASYEQYF | TGCGCCAGCAGCCCGAGGGGACAGGCCTCCTACGAGCAGTACTTC
TRBJ2-1 | TRBV10-1 | - | TRBD2 | CASVGGDGRNYNEQFF | TGCGCCAGCGTGGGGGGGGACGGGAGGAACTACAATGAGCAGTTCTTC
TRBJ2-7 | TRBV9 | few | TRBD2 | CASSTSLGYEQYF | TGTGCCAGCTCGACTAGCTTAGGCTACGAGCAGTACTTC
TRBJ1-5 | TRBV7-6 | - | - | CASSLFFGDQPQHF | TGTGCCAGCAGCTTATTCTTCGGAGATCAGCCCCAGCATTTT
TRBJ2-3 | TRBV5-4 | - | - | CASSLGPSEMDTQYF | TGTGCCAGCAGCTTGGGGCCCTCGGAGATGGATACGCAGTATTTT
TRBJ2-3 | TRBV5-1 | - | - | CASRNNPLTDTQYF | TGCGCCAGCAGAAACAACCCCCTCACAGATACGCAGTATTTT
TRBJ2-7 | TRBV5-1 | - | - | CASSLGMSSYEQYF | TGCGCCAGCAGCTTGGGTATGAGCTCCTACGAGCAGTACTTC
TRBJ2-7 | TRBV14 | - | - | CASSHANRALTGEQYF | TGTGCCAGCAGCCACGCTAACAGGGCCCTCACTGGAGAGCAGTACTTC
TRBJ2-1 | TRBV9 | - | TRBD2 | CASSPSGGVSYNEQFF | TGTGCCAGCAGCCCCTCGGGGGGGGTATCCTACAATGAGCAGTTCTTC
TRBJ2-3 | TRBV28 | - | - | CASSSSYTDTQYF | TGTGCCAGCAGCTCCTCCTACACAGATACGCAGTATTTT
TRBJ1-2 | TRBV6-1 | - | - | CASSETRGYGYTF | TGTGCCAGCAGTGAAACCAGGGGCTATGGCTACACCTTC
TRBJ1-2 | TRBV30 | - | - | CAWSTKTVGSNYGYTF | TGTGCCTGGAGTACTAAGACGGTCGGATCTAACTATGGCTACACCTTC
TRBJ1-1 | TRBV24-1 | - | TRBD1 | CATSDWADRGAFF | TGTGCCACCAGTGATTGGGCAGACAGGGGAGCTTTCTTT
TRBJ1-2 | TRBV6-5 | - | - | CASSYDGLDGYTF | TGTGCCAGCAGTTACGATGGTTTAGATGGCTACACCTTC
TRBJ1-1 | TRBV19 | - | - | CASSITKEGTEAFF | TGTGCCAGTAGTATCACTAAAGAGGGCACTGAAGCTTTCTTT
TRBJ2-5 | TRBV6-5 | - | TRBD1 | CASSLGTGRTQYF | TGTGCCAGCAGTTTAGGGACAGGGAGGACCCAGTACTTC
TRBJ1-1 | TRBV9 | - | - | CASSVNSQEAFF | TGTGCCAGCAGCGTAAACAGTCAAGAAGCTTTCTTT
TRBJ2-3 | TRBV7-2 | - | TRBD2 | CASSPGVTSGGTTDTQYF | TGTGCCAGCAGCCCCGGAGTGACTAGCGGGGGAACCACAGATACGCAGTATTTT
TRBJ2-7 | TRBV29-1 | - | - | CSVDELNEQYF | TGCAGCGTTGATGAGTTAAACGAGCAGTACTTC
TRBJ1-2 | TRBV28 | - | - | CASSMGRGVEGYTF | TGTGCCAGCAGCATGGGGAGGGGCGTGGAAGGCTACACCTTC
TRBJ1-2 | TRBV12-3/TRBV12-4 | many | - | CASRSQDSYGYTF | TGTGCCAGCAGATCTCAGGACAGCTATGGCTACACCTTC
TRBJ1-6 | TRBV3-1/TRBV3-2 | - | - | CASSQGGGGNSPLHF | TGTGCCAGCAGCCAAGGGGGCGGGGGGAATTCACCCCTCCACTTT
TRBJ2-7 | TRBV28 | - | - | CASSVTGDEQYF | TGTGCCAGCAGTGTGACGGGGGACGAGCAGTACTTC
TRBJ2-5 | TRBV2 | - | - | CASNLQGQETQYF | TGTGCCAGCAACCTACAGGGCCAAGAGACCCAGTACTTC
TRBJ1-1 | TRBV5-4 | - | TRBD1 | CASRTQGAHTEAFF | TGTGCCAGCAGGACTCAGGGGGCGCACACTGAAGCTTTCTTT
TRBJ2-7 | TRBV19 | few | TRBD2 | CASTLRGGGEQYF | TGTGCCAGTACTCTCCGCGGGGGAGGCGAGCAGTACTTC
TRBJ2-1 | TRBV7-8 | - | TRBD2 | CASSSGTRGYNEQFF | TGTGCCAGCAGCTCCGGGACTAGGGGCTACAATGAGCAGTTCTTC
TRBJ2-2 | TRBV6-4 | - | - | CASSPRGTNTGELFF | TGTGCCAGCAGTCCCCGGGGGACGAACACCGGGGAGCTGTTTTTT
TRBJ1-1 | TRBV5-1 | - | TRBD1 | CASSVPQGEGTEAFF | TGCGCCAGCAGCGTGCCACAGGGGGAGGGCACTGAAGCTTTCTTT
TRBJ2-7 | TRBV28 | - | TRBD1 | CASSPRPGTGSYEQYF | TGTGCCAGCAGTCCGAGGCCAGGGACAGGCTCCTACGAGCAGTACTTC
TRBJ2-1 | TRBV15 | - | TRBD1 | CATSRGDRGRVNEQFF | TGTGCCACCAGCAGAGGTGACAGGGGTAGGGTCAATGAGCAGTTCTTC
TRBJ2-3 | TRBV11-2 | - | - | CASSFGTNTDTQYF | TGTGCCAGCAGCTTCGGGACAAACACAGATACGCAGTATTTT
TRBJ2-3 | TRBV5-6 | - | TRBD2 | CASSGRTSGTVDTQYF | TGTGCCAGCAGCGGGAGGACTAGCGGGACCGTAGATACGCAGTATTTT